Below are 15 T cell receptor beta chains sequenced from a single sample in a study of early T cells in non-severe SARS-CoV-2 infection. TCRdb fed the 5' RACE reads into MiXCR, producing one record per CDR3 protein. This table has around 59,000 distinct CDR3 sequences, around 10% appearing once. The sample consisted of whole blood. The receptors come from an adult who was a healthcare worker with PCR-confirmed SARS-CoV-2 infection or an uninfected control (not recorded which).

There are many counts of this clonotype. The rearrangement joins TRBV9 to TRBJ2-7, with 7 nucleotides matching TRBD2. There are 14 residues in the CDR3. Germline CDR1 SGDLS, CDR2 YYNGEE. V dropped 0 bases and J dropped 4; count of bases not matched to a gene: 4. For the CDR3, the DNA is TGTGCCAGCAGCGTAGCTCCTAGCGGATACGAGCAGTACTTC. Its translation: CASSVAPSGYEQYF.

This chain connects TRBV28 to TRBJ2-7, with D hard to call. The germline V gene encodes CDR1 MDHEN and CDR2 SYDVKM. Trimming left V 5 bases short and J 3 bases short, with 5 bases between. The CDR3 is 11 amino acids. The CDR3 protein is CASSTNYEQYF. Here the CDR3 DNA reads TGTGCCAGCAGTACTAACTACGAGCAGTACTTC. The full variable domain, rest sourced from reference TRBV28 and TRBJ2-7, is DVKVTQSSRYLVKRTGEKVFLECVQDMDHENMFWYRQDPGLGLRLIYFSYDVKMKEKGDIPEGYSVSREKKERFSLILESASTNQTSMYLCASSTNYEQYFGPGTRLTVT.

There are many counts of this clonotype. The V gene is TRBV19, the J gene TRBJ2-7; possibly TRBD1 for D (6 bases). The CDR3 is 15 amino acids. V lost 5 bases and J 6 bases, leaving 20 bases between the germline ends. Germline CDR1 LNHDA, CDR2 SQIVND (reference sequence). The CDR3 bases are TGTGCCAGTAGTTCGTTGGCAGGGGCATCATCCGAGCAGTACTTC. It translates to CASSSLAGASSEQYF.

The rearrangement joins TRBV11-1 to TRBJ2-7; 11 bases match TRBD1. Trimming cost V 7 bases and J 9 bases; bases outside gene matches: 8. This CDR3 has 13 amino acids. Looked up from germline, CDR1 is SGHAT and CDR2 is FQDESV (reference sequence). The CDR3 coding sequence is TGTGCCAGCACCAGAGGACAGGGGGCTATGCAGTACTTC. Translated, it gives CASTRGQGAMQYF.

This clonotype was observed a handful of times. The chain combines TRBV13 with TRBJ2-1, with D possibly matching TRBD2 (7 bases). The CDR3 is 16 residues long. Germline V gene lookup returns CDR1 PRHDT and CDR2 FYEKMQ (reference sequence). V lost 2 bases to trimming and J lost 5 bases, with 16 bases between them. Here the CDR3 reads CASSLRGAAPDNEQFF. DNA for the CDR3: TGTGCCAGCAGCTTACGGGGGGCCGCCCCGGACAATGAGCAGTTCTTC.

In its sample, this clonotype was seen many times. The genes are TRBV6-1 and TRBJ1-1; D might be TRBD1 (5 bases). The CDR3 loop spans 14 amino acids. V shed 8 bases and J shed 5 bases, with 18 bases lying between them. The germline V gene encodes CDR1 MNHNS and CDR2 SASEGT. The CDR3 is CASGTGGVRTEAFF. The CDR3 DNA is TGTGCCAGCGGGACCGGGGGTGTGCGGACTGAAGCTTTCTTT.

This clonotype was observed a few times. The chain employs TRBV20-1 and TRBJ2-1; 13 nucleotides align to TRBD2. The CDR3 extends over 15 amino acids. Looked up from germline, CDR1 is DFQATT and CDR2 is SNEGSKA (reference sequence). V lost 2 bases and J lost 8; bases outside the gene matches: 6. CDR3 DNA sequence: TGCAGTGCTAGATCACTAGCGGGAGGGCCTGATGAGCAGTTCTTC. Translating it yields CSARSLAGGPDEQFF.

The chain couples TRBV7-6 to TRBJ2-1; 8 bases match TRBD2. The trim removed 2 bases at V and 7 bases at J, leaving 7 bases unmatched. Germline loops: CDR1 SGHVS, CDR2 FNYEAQ. The CDR3 contains 15 residues. CDR3 region: CASSLSSGSFNEQFF. CDR3 DNA: TGTGCCAGCAGCTTATCGAGCGGGAGTTTTAATGAGCAGTTCTTC. The full variable domain, in which reference TRBV7-6 and TRBJ2-1 provide the parts outside the CDR3, is GAGVSQSPRYKVTKRGQDVALRCDPISGHVSLYWYRQALGQGPEFLTYFNYEAQQDKSGLPNDRFSAERPEGSISTLTIQRTEQRDSAMYRCASSLSSGSFNEQFFGPGTRLTVL.

The chain has TRBV7-2 and TRBJ2-1; the D gene could be TRBD1 or TRBD2 (5 bases each). With 5 bases removed from V and 9 bases from J, the gap between germline ends came to 17 bases. Germline assignment: CDR1 SGHTA and CDR2 FQGNSA. There are 14 residues in the CDR3. CDR3: CASSPVAARGEQFF. Written as DNA, the CDR3 is TGTGCCAGCAGCCCAGTGGCAGCGAGGGGTGAGCAGTTCTTC. The variable domain in full, with the rest retrieved from reference TRBV7-2 and TRBJ2-1, is GAGVSQSPSNKVTEKGKDVELRCDPISGHTALYWYRQSLGQGLEFLIYFQGNSAPDKSGLPSDRFSAERTGGSVSTLTIQRTQQEDSAVYLCASSPVAARGEQFFGPGTRLTVL.

The chain uses TRBV18 and TRBJ1-2; D possibly corresponds to TRBD1 (6 bases). The V gene lost 5 bases and the J gene lost 4 bases, with 17 bases spanning the gap. Germline CDR1 and CDR2: KGHSH and LQKENI. This CDR3 region has 15 residues. The CDR3 protein is CASSNWRGLGYGYTF. The CDR3 DNA follows: TGTGCCAGCTCAAATTGGCGGGGGCTAGGCTATGGCTACACCTTC.

This clonotype was picked up many times. The V gene is TRBV29-1, the J gene TRBJ2-5; TRBD2 is a possible D gene (5 bases). Trimming stripped 7 bases from V and 5 bases from J, with 20 bases between. The CDR3 extends over 14 amino acids. Per the germline V gene, CDR1 is SQVTM and CDR2 is ANQGSEA. The CDR3 sequence is CSAIFTGFQETQYF. The CDR3 DNA reads TGCAGCGCAATTTTCACGGGATTTCAGGAGACCCAGTACTTC.

J is TRBJ2-3 and V is TRBV20-1; 9 bases map to TRBD1. The CDR3 is 15 amino acids. Germline CDR1 DFQATT, CDR2 SNEGSKA (reference sequence). V lost 5 bases to trimming and J lost 14 bases; unmatched junction nucleotides: 20. As DNA, the CDR3 is TGCAGTGCTCTCCCCCAGGGGACAGGGCTGAGGGCGCCGTATTTT. It yields the protein CSALPQGTGLRAPYF.

The rearrangement joins TRBV9 to TRBJ1-3; no clear D gene. CDR3 length: 16 amino acids. With 2 bases removed from V and 0 bases from J, the gap between germline ends came to 12 bases. Germline V gene data show CDR1 as SGDLS and CDR2 as YYNGEE. The CDR3 region has the DNA TGTGCCAGCAGCGTCGGCAGCTCCTACTCTGGAAACACCATATATTTT. Translating it yields CASSVGSSYSGNTIYF.

V is TRBV18 and J is TRBJ2-2, with 10 bases that match TRBD2. CDR3 length equals 16 residues. Germline values: CDR1 KGHSH, CDR2 LQKENI. V shed 2 bases, J shed 4 bases, and the junction held 4 bases outside the gene matches. CDR3 sequence reads: CASSPALAGLTGELFF. CDR3 DNA sequence: TGTGCCAGCTCACCAGCACTAGCGGGACTCACCGGGGAGCTGTTTTTT. Filled out from reference TRBV18 and TRBJ2-2, the complete variable domain reads NAGVMQNPRHLVRRRGQEARLRCSPMKGHSHVYWYRQLPEEGLKFMVYLQKENIIDESGMPKERFSAEFPKEGPSILRIQQVVRGDSAAYFCASSPALAGLTGELFFGEGSRLTVL.

This clonotype came up many times. This sequence joins TRBV29-1 and TRBJ2-3; possible D gene TRBD2, 6 bases. V was clipped by 3 bases and J by 4 bases, with 8 bases between them. The CDR3 is 12 residues long. From germline, CDR1 is SQVTM and CDR2 ANQGSEA. CDR3 loop: CSVDSGADTQYF. In nucleotides, the CDR3 is TGCAGCGTTGATTCGGGGGCAGATACGCAGTATTTT.